This TCR beta chain was identified during a study of shared clonotypes between healthy human individuals. The V and J ends lost 2 bases and 2 bases, in that order; junction bases with no gene match: 5. Germline CDR1 is SGHAT and CDR2 is FQNNGV. This CDR3 is 16 amino acids long. The repertoire was sequenced with immunoSEQ multiplex PCR; TCRdb's copy has only in-frame clones and lacks some. The sample includes 2.5 million or so clones, 90% to 95% of them seen just once. Source material: naive CD4+ T cells sorted from blood. The subset: CD45RA+ positively selected. The clonotype was recovered from a man between 18 and 29 years old in good health. This chain joins TRBV11-2 and TRBJ1-3, with 8 bases identical to TRBD1. CDR3 DNA sequence: TGTGCCAGCAGCTTAATAGCACAGGGGGCTGGAAACACCATATATTTT. This codes for CASSLIAQGAGNTIYF.